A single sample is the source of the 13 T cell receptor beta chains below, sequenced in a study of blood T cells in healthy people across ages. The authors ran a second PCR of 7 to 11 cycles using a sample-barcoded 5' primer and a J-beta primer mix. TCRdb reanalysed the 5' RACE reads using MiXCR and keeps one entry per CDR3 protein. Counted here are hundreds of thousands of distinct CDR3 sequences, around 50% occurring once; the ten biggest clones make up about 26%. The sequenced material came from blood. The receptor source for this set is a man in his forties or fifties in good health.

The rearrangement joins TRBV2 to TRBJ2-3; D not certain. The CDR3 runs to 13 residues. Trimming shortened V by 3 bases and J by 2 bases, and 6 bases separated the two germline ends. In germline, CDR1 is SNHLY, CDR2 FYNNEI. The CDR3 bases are TGTGCCAGCAGTGAGGCACACACAGATACGCAGTATTTT. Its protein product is CASSEAHTDTQYF.

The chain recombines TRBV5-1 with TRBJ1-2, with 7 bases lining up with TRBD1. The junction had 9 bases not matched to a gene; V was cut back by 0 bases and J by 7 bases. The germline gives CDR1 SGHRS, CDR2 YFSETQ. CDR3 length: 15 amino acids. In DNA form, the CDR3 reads TGCGCCAGCAGCTTGGGACAGGGAGGGACCGGTGGCTACACCTTC. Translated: CASSLGQGGTGGYTF.

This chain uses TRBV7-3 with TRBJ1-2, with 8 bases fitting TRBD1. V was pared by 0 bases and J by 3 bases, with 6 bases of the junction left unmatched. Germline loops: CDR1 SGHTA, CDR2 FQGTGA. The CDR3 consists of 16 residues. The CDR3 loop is CASSLTGQDSDYGYTF. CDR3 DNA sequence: TGTGCCAGCAGCTTAACGGGACAGGATAGTGACTATGGCTACACCTTC.

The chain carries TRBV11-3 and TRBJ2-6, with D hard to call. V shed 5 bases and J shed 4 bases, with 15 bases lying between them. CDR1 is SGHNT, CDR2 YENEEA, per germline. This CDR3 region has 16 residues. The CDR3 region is CASSAPHSSGANVLTF. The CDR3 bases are TGTGCCAGCAGCGCCCCCCATTCATCAGGGGCCAACGTCCTGACTTTC.

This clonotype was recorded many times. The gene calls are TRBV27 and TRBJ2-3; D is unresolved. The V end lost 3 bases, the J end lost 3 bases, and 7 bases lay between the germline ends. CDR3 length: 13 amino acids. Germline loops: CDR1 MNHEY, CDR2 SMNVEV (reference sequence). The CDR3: CASSFSSTDTQYF. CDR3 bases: TGTGCCAGCAGTTTTTCTAGTACAGATACGCAGTATTTT.

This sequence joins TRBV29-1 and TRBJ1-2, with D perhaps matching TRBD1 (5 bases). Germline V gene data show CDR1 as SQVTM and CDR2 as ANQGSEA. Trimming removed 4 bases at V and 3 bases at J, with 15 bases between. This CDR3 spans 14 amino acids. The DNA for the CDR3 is TGCAGCGTTGCGGTTCAGGGCAATGACTATGGCTACACCTTC. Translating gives CSVAVQGNDYGYTF.

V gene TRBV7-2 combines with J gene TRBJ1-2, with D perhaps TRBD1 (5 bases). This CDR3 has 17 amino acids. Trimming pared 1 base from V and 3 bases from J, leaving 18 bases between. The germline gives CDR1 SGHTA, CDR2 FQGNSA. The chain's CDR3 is CASSLDRSTGRDYGYTF. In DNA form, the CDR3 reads TGTGCCAGCAGCTTAGATCGTAGTACGGGACGGGACTATGGCTACACCTTC.

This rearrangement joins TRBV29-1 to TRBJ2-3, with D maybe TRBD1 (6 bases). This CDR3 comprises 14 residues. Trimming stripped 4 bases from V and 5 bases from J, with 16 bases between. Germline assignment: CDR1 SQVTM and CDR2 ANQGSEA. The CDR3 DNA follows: TGCAGCGTTGGGGTGAGGACAGCCCAAGATACGCAGTATTTT. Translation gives CSVGVRTAQDTQYF.

CDR3 in amino acids: CASSGTGGLNYGYTF. The CDR3 nucleotides read TGTGCCAGCAGCGGCACAGGGGGCCTTAACTATGGCTACACCTTC. The chain employs TRBV5-5 and TRBJ1-2; 9 bases align to TRBD1. Looked up from germline, CDR1 is SGHKS and CDR2 is YYEKEE (reference sequence). The CDR3 spans 15 residues. With V trimmed by 4 bases and J by 1 base, 5 bases remained unmatched.

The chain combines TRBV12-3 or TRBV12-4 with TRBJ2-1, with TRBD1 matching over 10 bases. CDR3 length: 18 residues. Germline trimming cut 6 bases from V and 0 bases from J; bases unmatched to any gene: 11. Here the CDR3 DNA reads TGTGCCAGCAGCCTAGGGACAGGGGAGTTCGTCTCCTACAATGAGCAGTTCTTC. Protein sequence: CASSLGTGEFVSYNEQFF.

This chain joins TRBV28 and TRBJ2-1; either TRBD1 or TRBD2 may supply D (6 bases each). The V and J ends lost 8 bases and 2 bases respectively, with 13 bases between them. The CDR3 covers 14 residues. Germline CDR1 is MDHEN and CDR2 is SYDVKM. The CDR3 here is CASSGVAAYNEQFF. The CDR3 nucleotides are TGTGCCAGCTCAGGGGTAGCGGCCTACAATGAGCAGTTCTTC.

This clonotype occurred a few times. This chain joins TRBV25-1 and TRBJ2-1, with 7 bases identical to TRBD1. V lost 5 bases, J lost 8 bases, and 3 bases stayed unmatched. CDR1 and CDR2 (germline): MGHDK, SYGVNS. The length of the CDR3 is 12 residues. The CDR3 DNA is TGTGCCAGCAGTTACAGGGGCGATGAGCAGTTCTTC. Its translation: CASSYRGDEQFF. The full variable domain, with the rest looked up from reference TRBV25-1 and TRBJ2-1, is EADIYQTPRYLVIGTGKKITLECSQTMGHDKMYWYQQDPGMELHLIHYSYGVNSTEKGDLSSESTVSRIRTEHFPLTLESARPSHTSQYLCASSYRGDEQFFGPGTRLTVL.

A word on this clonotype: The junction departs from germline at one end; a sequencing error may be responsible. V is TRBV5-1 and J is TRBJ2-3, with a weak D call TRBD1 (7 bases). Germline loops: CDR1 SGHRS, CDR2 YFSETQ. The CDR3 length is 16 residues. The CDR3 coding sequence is TGCGCCAGCAGCCCGCGGGCAGGGGGGAGAACAGATGCGCAGTATTTT. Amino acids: CASSPRAGGRTDAQYF.